This TCR beta chain appears in the sequencing data of a study of post-analysis software for immune sequencing data (dated by TCRdb to about 2015). Background on the whole study: Disease courses on record covered relapsing-remitting, secondary progressive and progressive-relapsing multiple sclerosis, though some patients had no subtype annotation. Patient repertoires were compared against roughly 12 previously published healthy control repertoires from donors aged roughly 6 to 28 years. A subset of samples was prepared in parallel using single-end sample barcoding, then pooled and co-amplified after Illumina adapter ligation.

Library preparation was by PCR. This sample was sequenced with an Illumina HiSeq 2500. Unique molecular identifiers were incorporated into TCR beta cDNA libraries to reduce PCR and sequencing biases. Per 1 to 10 million input T cells, roughly 0.5 million cDNA molecules were obtained, such that each molecule approximated one T cell. Patient libraries were prepared and sequenced with the same protocol used for the earlier healthy control dataset. Within a given batch, samples were prepared together, multiplexed and sequenced on the same HiSeq lane. Concerning the study's data processing: MIGEC handled the raw barcoded reads, throwing out single-read molecular identifier groups before consensus assembly and CDR3 extraction. VDJtools was used for post-analysis of the clonotype tables, with diversity normalized by down-sampling every dataset to the smallest sample size. In repertoire overlap clustering, CDR3 amino acid sequences, but not nucleotide sequences, were matched to correct batch-related cross-sample contamination. Using fastp at Q25 and MiXCR, TCRdb reprocessed the public reads and kept productive beta chains. CDR3 protein sequences are deduplicated, and each keeps its most common genes and DNA. TCRdb's processing, not the authors', yielded these V and J calls. In all, the sample holds hundreds of thousands of distinct CDR3 sequences, and 25% to 30% of those were seen once. The top ten clones comprise more than 0.55% of the sample.

To demonstrate the VDJtools post-analysis software, the study profiled TCR beta repertoires from the peripheral blood of under 15 young patients with multiple sclerosis. Multiple sclerosis patients were children and adolescents aged roughly 6 to 16 years. Concerning this clonotype itself: What this receptor recognizes is not known. This could be a read error, since a much larger clone is one nucleotide away.

General study outcomes and caveats: Compared with controls, multiple sclerosis patients had significantly lower normalized Chao1 diversity, a finding suggesting substantial peripheral T-cell clonal expansion. The control group was slightly older than the multiple sclerosis patient group. Direct clustering with F measure showed strong co-clustering of samples prepared in the same batch, prompting a batch-effect correction. Patients showed significantly higher frequencies than controls for several TRBV segments, among them TRBV5-6, TRBV5-1 and TRBV20-1.

The CDR3 contains 17 residues, cysteine and phenylalanine counted. Only the CDR3 region is kept as DNA, spanning 51 bases read in frame from base 1. The germline V gene (reference sequence) specifies DFQATT as CDR1 and SNEGSKA as CDR2. Material for sequencing was blood. The source is a girl aged 10 to 17 with multiple sclerosis. The rearrangement combines TRBV20-1 with TRBJ2-1; the central 7 bases match TRBD1. The J call is uncertain, as TRBJ2-7 better fits the DNA end. The DNA is TGCAGCTCCCTAGGGACAGAGCAAACGGGCTCCTACAATGAGCAGTACTTC. This sequence encodes CSSLGTEQTGSYNEQYF.